This T cell receptor beta chain was identified during a study of T cell repertoires in cytomegalovirus infection. Study information: Well-studied HLA-B-restricted epitopes and recently identified HLA-C-restricted epitopes of CMV were both used in the study. The public TCR beta signatures pointed to both CMV infection and matching HLA type. Study outcomes and limitations: Carriers of CMV and the relevant HLA type were discriminated by public TCR beta frequency.

As regards this clonotype: The antigen is unknown.

Germline values: CDR1 MDHEN, CDR2 SYDVKM. The CDR3 covers 14 residues. Trimming took 3 bases from V and 7 from J, leaving 10 bases between them. TCRdb ran MiXCR on the reads and lists one entry per CDR3 protein. The sample records 650,000 to 900,000 distinct CDR3 sequences, almost 30% being singletons. J is TRBJ1-6 and V is TRBV28; D is unresolved. This sequence was found in a human donor in good health (CMV status not recorded). Some clones in this sample may be carry-over from other donors' samples. Source: cultured CD8+ T cells from PBMCs, taken from culture after CMV antigen stimulation. CDR3 amino acids: CASSFTGKNSPLHF. The CDR3 DNA follows: TGTGCCAGCAGTTTCACGGGTAAAAATTCACCCCTCCACTTT.